This T cell receptor beta chain was profiled in a study of shared clonotypes between healthy human individuals. Study-level background: A donor's plate count was three for CD4 naive and three for CD4 memory; CD8 naive had two and CD8 memory one.

Donors had no recently reported acute infections or vaccinations and were HIV-negative. Trimming shortened V by 6 bases and J by 1 base, and 9 bases separated the two germline ends. Germline V gives CDR1 LGHNT, CDR2 FRNRAP. This CDR3 contains 13 residues. Comment on this clone: The sample carries other DNA sequences with the same CDR3.

The data were produced by immunoSEQ multiplex PCR, yet TCRdb's version contains in-frame clones alone and is incomplete. The sample contains 1 million to 1.2 million clones, 77% of which appear only once. The chain uses TRBV12-5 and TRBJ2-5, with D perhaps matching TRBD2 (5 bases). The sequencing sample was made of memory CD4+ T cells from PBMCs. Subset denoted: CD45RA-negative fraction. The source of this sequence is a man aged 18 to 30 in good health. Some clones in this sample may be carry-over from other donors' samples. CDR3 protein: CASGSSGQETQYF. In nucleotides, the CDR3 is TGTGCTAGTGGGTCGAGCGGCCAAGAGACCCAGTACTTC.